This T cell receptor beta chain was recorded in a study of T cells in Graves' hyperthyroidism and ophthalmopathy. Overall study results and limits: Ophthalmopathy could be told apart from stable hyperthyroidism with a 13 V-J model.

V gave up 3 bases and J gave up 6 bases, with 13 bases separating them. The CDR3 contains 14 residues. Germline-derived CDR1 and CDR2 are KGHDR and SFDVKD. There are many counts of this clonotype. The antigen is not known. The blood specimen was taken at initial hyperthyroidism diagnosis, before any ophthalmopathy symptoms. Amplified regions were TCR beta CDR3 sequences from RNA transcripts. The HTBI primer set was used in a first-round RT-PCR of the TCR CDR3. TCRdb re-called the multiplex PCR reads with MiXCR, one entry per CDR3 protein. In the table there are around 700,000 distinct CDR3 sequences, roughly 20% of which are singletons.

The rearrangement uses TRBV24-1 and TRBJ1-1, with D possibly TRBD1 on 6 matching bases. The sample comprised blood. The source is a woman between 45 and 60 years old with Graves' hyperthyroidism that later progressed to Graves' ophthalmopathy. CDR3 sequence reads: CATSDHRDQAEAFF. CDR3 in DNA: TGTGCCACCAGTGATCACAGGGATCAAGCTGAAGCTTTCTTT.